These 27 T cell receptor beta chains share one sample of origin, sequenced in a study of graft-versus-host responses after intestinal transplantation. Data came from immunoSEQ multiplex PCR; TCRdb stores just in-frame clones and leaves some out. The table includes 95,000 or so clones, roughly 90% detected once. The source was PBMCs, collected about 460 days after intestinal transplant. The receptors here all came from a human patient who received an intestinal transplant, so some T cells may come from the graft donor.

V gene TRBV5-1 combines with J gene TRBJ2-5, with D possibly being TRBD2 (6 bases). The J call may be incorrect, as the DNA end agrees better with TRBJ2-7. The CDR3 is made up of 15 amino acids. The germline V gene has CDR1 SGHRS and CDR2 YFSETQ. CDR3 amino acids: CASSDPGLTNYEQYF. The CDR3 coding sequence is TGCGCCAGCAGCGACCCGGGACTGACTAACTACGAGCAGTACTTC.

This sequence joins TRBV6-1 and TRBJ2-2; D uncertain. CDR1 is MNHNS and CDR2 is SASEGT in the germline V gene. Trimming took off 3 bases at V and 10 bases at J, with 12 bases between the two ends. The length of the CDR3 is 13 residues. DNA of the CDR3: TGTGCCAGCAGTGACCCGACCCGAACGGAGCTGTTTTTT. Protein sequence: CASSDPTRTELFF.

This clone was counted only a few times. The junction departs from the called germline gene at one end, perhaps through a read error. The CDR3 DNA sequence: TGTGCCAGCAGCCAACAGGGCCGCCTATCCCGGTTC. Its protein is CASSQQGRLSRF. The rearrangement joins TRBV14 to TRBJ1-2; D is possibly TRBD1 (5 bases). The CDR3 has 12 amino acids. CDR1 and CDR2 (germline): SGHDN, FVKESK.

The chain is built from TRBV6-1 and TRBJ1-1; 9 bases agree with TRBD1. The germline V gene has CDR1 MNHNS and CDR2 SASEGT. The CDR3 has 15 amino acids. V was pared by 2 bases and J by 3 bases, with 4 bases of the junction left unmatched. CDR3 protein: CASSEWTGDYTEAFF. The DNA of the CDR3 is TGTGCCAGCAGTGAATGGACAGGGGACTACACTGAAGCTTTCTTT.

V is TRBV7-6 and J is TRBJ2-2; D possibly corresponds to TRBD2 (7 bases). Germline CDR1 is SGHVS and CDR2 is FNYEAQ. The V end lost 6 bases, the J end lost 3 bases, and 14 bases lay between the germline ends. The CDR3 is 15 residues long. CDR3 amino acids: CASRDGGPDTGELFF. In nucleotides, the CDR3 is TGTGCCAGCAGAGACGGGGGGCCCGACACCGGGGAGCTGTTTTTT.

The CDR3 nucleotides read TGCGCCAGCACCCCAAGCGGGATGAACACTGAAGCTTTCTTT. Amino acid sequence: CASTPSGMNTEAFF. The chain is built from TRBV4-1 and TRBJ1-1; no firm D call. V dropped 7 bases and J dropped 0 bases, with 12 bases sitting between them. The CDR3 loop spans 14 amino acids. Germline CDR1 reads MGHRA; CDR2 reads YSYEKL.

This clone appeared a single time. The chain employs TRBV6-6 and TRBJ2-2; 12 bases match TRBD2. Germline assignment: CDR1 MNHNY and CDR2 SVGAGI (reference sequence). CDR3 length: 16 amino acids. The V segment lost 1 base and the J segment 5 bases; nucleotides outside the gene matches: 2. The CDR3 nucleotides are TGTGCCAGCAGTTACTTCGGGACTAGCGGGACCGGGGAGCTGTTTTTT. Amino acid sequence: CASSYFGTSGTGELFF.

The V gene is TRBV5-1, the J gene TRBJ2-5, with D tentatively TRBD1 (6 bases). TRBJ2-7 matches the DNA end more closely, so the J call is doubtful. Germline loops: CDR1 SGHRS, CDR2 YFSETQ. This CDR3 is built from 13 residues. DNA for the CDR3: TGCGCCAGCAGCTTGACAGGGACCTACGAGCAGTACTTC. It specifies CASSLTGTYEQYF.

The CDR3 protein is CASTGTSGGYEQYF. CDR3 sequence (DNA): TGTGCCAGCACGGGGACTAGCGGGGGGTACGAGCAGTACTTC. The rearrangement links TRBV7-8 to TRBJ2-7; 15 bases fit TRBD2. Germline CDR1 reads SGHVS; CDR2 reads FQNEAQ. Trimming took 7 bases from V and 4 from J; bases not matched to a gene: 2. This CDR3 region has 14 residues.

The chain has TRBV6-6 and TRBJ2-5; unclear D gene. The DNA end favors TRBJ2-7, so the J call may be wrong. Germline values: CDR1 MNHNY, CDR2 SVGAGI (reference sequence). This CDR3 comprises 14 residues. The CDR3 DNA sequence: TGTGCCCGACACCCCCGGTTGACGCCCTACGAGCAGTACTTC. It encodes CARHPRLTPYEQYF.

The genes are TRBV6-1 and TRBJ2-5; D call uncertain. Judging by the DNA end, TRBJ2-7 fits better; the J call may be wrong. CDR3 length: 13 amino acids. Germline CDR1 and CDR2: MNHNS and SASEGT. The CDR3 reads CASSEGVSYEQYF. CDR3 nucleotides: TGTGCCAGCAGTGAAGGGGTCTCCTACGAGCAGTACTTC.

The gene calls are TRBV5-5 and TRBJ1-2, with TRBD1 matching 9 bases. Per germline, CDR1 SGHKS and CDR2 YYEKEE (reference sequence). With 3 bases clipped from V and 7 bases from J, the junction kept 16 bases outside the gene matches. The CDR3 loop spans 17 amino acids. The CDR3 region is CASSWNRGRPNLGGYTF. The CDR3 region has the DNA TGTGCCAGCAGCTGGAACAGGGGGCGCCCCAATTTGGGTGGCTACACCTTC.

The V call is TRBV9, the J call TRBJ1-3, with D hard to call. The CDR3 loop spans 12 amino acids. Germline V lookup: CDR1 SGDLS, CDR2 YYNGEE. V lost 0 bases and J lost 5, with 3 bases in between. The CDR3 region is CASSVDRNTIYF. For the CDR3, the DNA is TGTGCCAGCAGCGTAGACAGAAACACCATATATTTT.

This clone was detected only once. The chain combines TRBV6-1 with TRBJ1-1, with 8 bases lining up with TRBD1. With V trimmed by 6 bases and J by 1 base, 1 base remained unmatched. CDR1 is MNHNS and CDR2 is SASEGT in the germline V gene. CDR3 length: 13 residues. CDR3 in amino acids: CASSGQGNTEAFF. CDR3 in DNA: TGTGCCAGCAGCGGACAGGGGAACACTGAAGCTTTCTTT.

This clone came up once. The chain employs TRBV6-1 and TRBJ2-1; D perhaps matches TRBD2 (5 bases). The CDR3 covers 14 residues. Germline V gene lookup returns CDR1 MNHNS and CDR2 SASEGT. Trimming took 1 base from V and 7 from J, leaving 11 bases between them. Written as DNA, the CDR3 is TGTGCCAGCAGTGAAGGTCGCGGAGGAAATGAGCAGTTCTTC. Residues: CASSEGRGGNEQFF.

The J gene is TRBJ2-7, the V gene TRBV6-6; TRBD2 is a possible D gene (6 bases). The CDR3 consists of 16 residues. Germline V CDR1 and CDR2: MNHNY, SVGAGI (reference sequence). V gave up 5 bases and J gave up 0 bases, with 17 bases separating them. The CDR3 nucleotides read TGTGCCAGCAGTCGAAATATAGGGGACTTCTCCTACGAGCAGTACTTC. Translated: CASSRNIGDFSYEQYF.

This clone was seen once. This CDR3 is CASSLVHDEAFF. The CDR3 DNA sequence: TGTGCCAGCAGCTTAGTTCACGATGAAGCTTTCTTT. V gene TRBV11-2 combines with J gene TRBJ1-1; D remains ambiguous. The CDR3 runs 12 residues. Germline V CDR1 and CDR2: SGHAT, FQNNGV. V dropped 1 base and J dropped 7 bases, with 7 bases sitting between them.

In DNA, the CDR3 is TGTGCCAGCGGGGGCAGGGTCGACACTGAAGCTTTCTTT. Translation gives CASGGRVDTEAFF. This chain connects TRBV27 to TRBJ1-1, with a possible D match to TRBD1 (6 bases). The V gene's germline CDR1 is MNHEY and CDR2 SMNVEV (reference sequence). The germline V and J ends were trimmed by 8 bases and 3 bases, with 13 bases remaining between them. The CDR3 consists of 13 residues.

The rearrangement links TRBV6-1 to TRBJ1-1; D call uncertain. The CDR3 has 14 amino acids. Germline loops: CDR1 MNHNS, CDR2 SASEGT. The ends were cut back, 4 bases at V and 1 base at J, with 10 bases in the middle. The CDR3 reads CASSGTRQNTEAFF. Here the CDR3 DNA reads TGTGCCAGCAGTGGTACCCGGCAGAACACTGAAGCTTTCTTT.

The chain links TRBV19 to TRBJ2-3; possibly TRBD1 for D (6 bases). Per germline, CDR1 LNHDA and CDR2 SQIVND (reference sequence). V lost 3 bases, J lost 1 base, and 11 bases lay in between. CDR3 length equals 15 residues. Here the CDR3 reads CASSMPRQGTDTQYF. For the CDR3, the DNA is TGTGCCAGTAGTATGCCGCGACAGGGCACAGATACGCAGTATTTT.

The chain links TRBV2 to TRBJ2-1, with D tentatively TRBD2 (5 bases). This CDR3 comprises 12 residues. V lost 4 bases and J 4 bases, leaving 5 bases between the germline ends. The germline V gene has CDR1 SNHLY and CDR2 FYNNEI. The CDR3 sequence is CASSGTYNEQFF. The CDR3 nucleotides are TGTGCCAGCAGTGGGACTTACAATGAGCAGTTCTTC.

The rearrangement joins TRBV7-2 to TRBJ1-6; maybe TRBD1 (6 bases). Per the germline V gene, CDR1 is SGHTA and CDR2 is FQGNSA. CDR3 length equals 15 residues. Trimming cost V 3 bases and J 9 bases, with 15 bases left between them. The CDR3 DNA is TGTGCCAGCAGCTTGGCCCGGGACACCGTTTCACCCCTCCACTTT. Amino acid sequence: CASSLARDTVSPLHF.

The chain has TRBV19 and TRBJ2-1, with 7 bases fitting TRBD2. V trimming: 7 bases; J trimming: 4 bases; junction bases outside the gene matches: 7. The germline V gene has CDR1 LNHDA and CDR2 SQIVND (reference sequence). This CDR3 has 14 amino acids. DNA for the CDR3: TGTGCCAGTAAGGTGGGGGGAGGGTACAATGAGCAGTTCTTC. Translating gives CASKVGGGYNEQFF.

In this sample, this clone turned up a few times. The chain joins TRBV10-2 to TRBJ1-3; possible D gene TRBD1, 5 bases. The ends were cut back, 11 bases at V and 0 bases at J, with 17 bases in the middle. The germline CDR1 and CDR2 sequences are WSHSY and SAAADI. This CDR3 has 15 amino acids. CDR3 in DNA: TGCGCCTGCTCGTGGGGGTCCTCCTCTGGAAACACCATATATTTT. Its translation: CACSWGSSSGNTIYF.

The CDR3 sequence: CASSVSWRLAGSSTDTQYF. CDR3 in DNA: TGTGCCAGCAGCGTAAGTTGGCGGCTAGCGGGCTCTAGCACAGATACGCAGTATTTT. V gene TRBV9 combines with J gene TRBJ2-3, with 8 nucleotides matching TRBD2. Per the germline V gene, CDR1 is SGDLS and CDR2 is YYNGEE. This CDR3 is built from 19 residues. The junction had 13 bases not matched to a gene; V was cut back by 1 base and J by 0 bases.

The rearrangement links TRBV6-5 to TRBJ2-5; D gene ambiguous. V lost 10 bases and J 9 bases, leaving 15 bases between the germline ends. This CDR3 region has 11 residues. Germline values: CDR1 MNHEY, CDR2 SVGAGI. CDR3 DNA: TGTGCCACCCACCTCGGACGGGCCCAGTACTTC. Amino acids: CATHLGRAQYF.

This rearrangement joins TRBV4-1 to TRBJ1-2, with D maybe TRBD1 (5 bases). The V end lost 1 base, the J end lost 8 bases, and 14 bases lay between the germline ends. CDR1 is MGHRA and CDR2 is YSYEKL in the germline V gene. The CDR3 covers 14 residues. The CDR3 coding sequence is TGCGCCAGCAGCCAAGTTGTCGGGCAGGGCGGCTACACCTTC. This translates into CASSQVVGQGGYTF.